This T cell receptor (beta chain) emerged from a study of blood T cells in healthy people across ages. Through a sample-barcoded 5' primer and a J-beta primer mix, a second PCR was run for about 6 to 12 cycles. TCRdb recomputed calls from the 5' RACE reads with MiXCR, one row per CDR3 protein. This table has 1.5 million to 2 million distinct CDR3 sequences, around half appearing once. They isolated at least 6.5 million PBMCs from each sample. The extraction recovered at least 5 micrograms of total RNA per sample. V shed 0 bases and J shed 4 bases, with 15 bases lying between them. The CDR3 runs to 16 residues. Germline CDR1 is SGHTA and CDR2 is FQGNSA.

The receptor comes from a woman between 40 and 50 years old in good health. The chain links TRBV7-2 to TRBJ1-2; D might be TRBD1 (5 bases). Sequenced input: blood. Here the CDR3 reads CASSLAAGLPLYGYTF. The CDR3 DNA follows: TGTGCCAGCAGCTTAGCCGCGGGGCTCCCACTCTATGGCTACACCTTC.